This TCR beta chain was identified during a study of CD8+ T cells in alopecia areata. Study details: Tofacitinib ran for 6 to 18 months before 6 months off drug.

Germline loops: CDR1 SGHDT, CDR2 YYEEEE. V lost 6 bases to trimming and J lost 7 bases, with 19 bases between them. The CDR3 is 15 amino acids. Alopecia areata patients had lesional scalp punch biopsies and peripheral blood taken from them. Sequencing templates came from extracted RNA that was reverse transcribed into cDNA. Clones were read by immunoSEQ multiplex PCR, and TCRdb kept only the in-frame ones, dropping some. The top ten hold 10% to 12% of the sample, which has some 170,000 clones, about 66% seen once. With regard to this clone: Its antigen is unidentified.

Study conclusions and caveats: Higher clonality than in normal scalp was seen in lesional scalp, especially alopecia totalis/universalis. Between patients, shared TCR sequences were less clear than in mice. This was possibly due in part to HLA diversity in the patient population.

Sequences were derived from CD8+ T cells sorted from blood, sampled at week 0. The sequence was obtained from a human donor with alopecia areata. The chain combines TRBV5-6 with TRBJ1-4; D might be TRBD1 (5 bases). The CDR3 here is CASTPRGGKVEKLFF. The CDR3 region has the DNA TGTGCCAGCACCCCCCGGGGGGGAAAGGTTGAAAAACTGTTTTTT.